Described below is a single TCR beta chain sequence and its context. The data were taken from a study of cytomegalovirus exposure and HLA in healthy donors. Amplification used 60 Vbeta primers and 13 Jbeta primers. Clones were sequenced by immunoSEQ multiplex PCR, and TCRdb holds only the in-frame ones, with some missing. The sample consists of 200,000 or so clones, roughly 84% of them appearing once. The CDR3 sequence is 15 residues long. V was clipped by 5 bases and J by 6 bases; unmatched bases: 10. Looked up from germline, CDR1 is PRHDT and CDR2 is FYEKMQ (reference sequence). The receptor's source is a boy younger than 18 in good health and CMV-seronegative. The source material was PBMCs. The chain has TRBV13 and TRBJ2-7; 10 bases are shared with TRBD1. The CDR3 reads CASSQRTGGVSEQYF. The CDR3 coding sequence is TGTGCCAGCAGCCAGAGGACAGGGGGAGTCTCCGAGCAGTACTTC.